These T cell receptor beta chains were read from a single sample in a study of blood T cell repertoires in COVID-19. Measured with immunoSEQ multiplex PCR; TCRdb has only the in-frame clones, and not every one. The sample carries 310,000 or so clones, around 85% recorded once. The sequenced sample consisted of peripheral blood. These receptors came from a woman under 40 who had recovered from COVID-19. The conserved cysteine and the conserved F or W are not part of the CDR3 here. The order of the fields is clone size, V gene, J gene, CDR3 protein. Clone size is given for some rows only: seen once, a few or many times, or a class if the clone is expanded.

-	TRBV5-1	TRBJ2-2	ASRLAVDTGELF
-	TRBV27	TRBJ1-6	ASSLTANSPLH
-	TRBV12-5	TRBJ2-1	ASGLGQTYNEQF
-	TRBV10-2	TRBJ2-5	ASRKGLAGQGPRETQY
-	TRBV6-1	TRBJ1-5	ASSEEGGQPQH
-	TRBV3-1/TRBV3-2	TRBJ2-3	ASSPLAWLAGGLDTDTQY
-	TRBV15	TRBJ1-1	ATSRKGDTEAF
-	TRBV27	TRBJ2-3	ASSFSPDTQY
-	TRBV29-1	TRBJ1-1	SVQAGGPEAF
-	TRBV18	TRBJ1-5	ASSLSYRGGGQPQH
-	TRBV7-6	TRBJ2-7	ASSLIAGVREQY
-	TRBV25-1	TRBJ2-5	ASSPRQGWGETQY
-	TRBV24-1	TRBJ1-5	ATSDFSGQPQH
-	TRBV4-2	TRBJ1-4	ASSQDRQGEKLF
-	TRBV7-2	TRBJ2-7	ASSLTAGGLSYEQY
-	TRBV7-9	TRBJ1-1	ASSLYGTERTEAF
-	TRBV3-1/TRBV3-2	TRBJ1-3	ASSTLGGGGNTIY
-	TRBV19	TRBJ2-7	ASSIVGTSYEQY
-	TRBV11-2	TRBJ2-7	ASSPLTGGSGEQY
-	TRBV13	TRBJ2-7	ASSFQEDEQY
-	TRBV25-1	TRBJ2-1	ASSERTGGPGEQF
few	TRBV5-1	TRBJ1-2	ASSLGQNYGYT
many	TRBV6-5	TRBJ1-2	ASSYGTQGYGYT
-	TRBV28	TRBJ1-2	ASSFHRASGYT
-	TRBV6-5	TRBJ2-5	ASSLLGGETQY
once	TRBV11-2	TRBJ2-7	ASSSLAGEASYEQY
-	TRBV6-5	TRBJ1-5	ASKGTDGNQPQH
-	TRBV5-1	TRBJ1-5	ASSLDGEDQPQH
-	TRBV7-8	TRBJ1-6	ASTLMKQGRSPLH
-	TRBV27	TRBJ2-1	ASSRLIDNEQF
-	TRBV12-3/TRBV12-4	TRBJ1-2	ASTGPVNYGYT
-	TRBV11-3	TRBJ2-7	ASSLSLIGLASPEQY
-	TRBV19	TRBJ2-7	ASSMPTKTGNPYEQY
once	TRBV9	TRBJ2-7	ASSGGQGAVREQY
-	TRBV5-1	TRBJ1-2	ASSLDRGLEGYT
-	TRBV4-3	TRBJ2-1	ASSPDSGGEKANEQF
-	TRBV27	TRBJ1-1	ASSLTGTNTEAF
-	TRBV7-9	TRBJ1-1	ASSLRAGANTEAF
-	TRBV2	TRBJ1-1	ASSVGGGNTEAF
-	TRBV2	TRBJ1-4	ASRSGTGGLGF
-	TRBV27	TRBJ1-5	ASSLSGDNQPQH
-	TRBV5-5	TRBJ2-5	ASSLVGTQETQY
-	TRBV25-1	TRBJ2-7	ASRHFSSYEQY
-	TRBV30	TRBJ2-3	AWSASGVGQY
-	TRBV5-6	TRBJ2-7	ASSLAHRTGVYEQY
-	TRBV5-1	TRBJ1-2	ASSLAGVERGYT
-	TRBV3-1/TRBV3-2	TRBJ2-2	ASSQALAGVAGELF
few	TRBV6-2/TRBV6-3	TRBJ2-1	ASSSGTGDSNEQF
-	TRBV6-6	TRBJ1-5	ASSFGQNQPQH
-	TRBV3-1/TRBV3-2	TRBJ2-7	ASSQVGGLSYEQY
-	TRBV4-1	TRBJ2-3	ASSPVVADTQY
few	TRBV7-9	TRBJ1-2	ASSSTNYGYT
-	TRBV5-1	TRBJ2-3	ASSLVAGTDTQY
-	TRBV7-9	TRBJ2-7	ASSLNRGGRNYEQY
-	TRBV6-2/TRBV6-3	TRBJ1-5	ASSSDRGKVNQPQH
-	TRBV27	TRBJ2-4	ASSTQTGGIQY